Presented here are 8 T cell receptor beta chains from one specimen sequenced in a study of blood T cell repertoires in COVID-19. Libraries were prepared by immunoSEQ multiplex PCR; TCRdb keeps only in-frame clonotypes and omits some of them. The sample has a few hundred thousand clones; 88% are singletons. Specimen: PBMCs or T cells enriched from blood (not recorded which). These TCRs come from a woman aged 35 to 49 who had been exposed to COVID-19.

The chain has TRBV10-2 and TRBJ2-2; 9 nucleotides agree with TRBD2. Looked up from germline, CDR1 is WSHSY and CDR2 is SAAADI. The ends lost 2 bases at V and 5 bases at J; junction bases unmatched: 12. The CDR3 covers 18 residues. The CDR3 region has the DNA TGCGCCAGCAGTGAGCGTCTGGGCGGGAGGGCGGAAACCGGGGAGCTGTTTTTT. Its protein is CASSERLGGRAETGELFF.

The chain combines TRBV13 with TRBJ2-7; D is perhaps TRBD2 (7 bases). Germline lookup yields CDR1 PRHDT and CDR2 FYEKMQ (reference sequence). This CDR3 region has 18 residues. Trimming removed 8 bases from V and 0 bases from J, with 26 bases in between. In DNA form, the CDR3 reads TGTGCCAGCCATATTGGCCCCCCCGGAGGGGGGGTCTCCTACGAGCAGTACTTC. Amino acid sequence: CASHIGPPGGGVSYEQYF.

The chain recombines TRBV5-6 with TRBJ2-5; TRBD2 aligns across 8 bases. The CDR3 loop spans 16 amino acids. J was trimmed by 7 bases and V by 4 bases; bases with no gene match: 15. Germline V CDR1 and CDR2: SGHDT, YYEEEE. CDR3 in DNA: TGTGCCAGCAGCCTACCAGGCGGGGGGCTCGGACGGACCCAGTACTTC. Translating it yields CASSLPGGGLGRTQYF.

The rearrangement uses TRBV9 and TRBJ2-3; D is ambiguous. Trimming stripped 4 bases from V and 2 bases from J, with 11 bases between. This CDR3 is 14 amino acids long. Germline V lookup: CDR1 SGDLS, CDR2 YYNGEE. This CDR3 is CASSPPRVTDTQYF. Written as DNA, the CDR3 is TGTGCCAGCAGCCCCCCCCGAGTCACAGATACGCAGTATTTT.

This clone was detected only once. This chain links TRBV6-2 or TRBV6-3 with TRBJ2-1; a possible D gene is TRBD1 (5 bases). Trimming stripped 4 bases from V and 3 bases from J, with 16 bases between. The germline gives CDR1 MNHEY, CDR2 SVGEGT. There are 16 residues in the CDR3. This chain's CDR3 is CASSWGGARGYNEQFF. The CDR3 region has the DNA TGTGCCAGCAGTTGGGGCGGCGCCCGAGGCTACAATGAGCAGTTCTTC.

As concerns this clone: At one of its ends the junction is not consistent with the germline gene, which may arise from a read error. The V call is TRBV5-1, the J call TRBJ2-1; weak D call: TRBD1 (6 bases). CDR3 length: 16 amino acids. Germline CDR1 reads SGHRS; CDR2 reads YFSETQ. The DNA for the CDR3 is TGTGCCAGCAGCCCCATCAACAGGGAATCCTACAATGAGCAGTTCTTC. Its protein product is CASSPINRESYNEQFF.

The chain uses TRBV13 and TRBJ2-1, with a possible D match to TRBD1 (5 bases). Trimming shortened V by 2 bases and J by 3 bases, and 5 bases separated the two germline ends. Germline CDR1 is PRHDT and CDR2 is FYEKMQ (reference sequence). This CDR3 region has 13 residues. Written as DNA, the CDR3 is TGTGCCAGCAGCTTACAGGGCTACAATGAGCAGTTCTTC. Its translation: CASSLQGYNEQFF.

The chain is built from TRBV12-3 or TRBV12-4 and TRBJ2-7; TRBD2 might be the D (5 bases). The CDR3 loop spans 13 amino acids. V was clipped by 3 bases and J by 7 bases, with 13 bases between them. The CDR3 coding sequence is TGTGCCAGCAGTTTTTTAAGGTCGGGGGAGCAGTACGTC. This sequence encodes CASSFLRSGEQYV.